The clone carrying this TCR beta chain appeared a single time. The data are from a study of blood T cell repertoires in COVID-19. Study-wide background: Acute and convalescent COVID-19 samples came from the United States, Italy and Spain.

Authors' analysis steps: Scientists estimated how many nucleated cells there were by amplifying reference gene primers. The protocol was immunoSEQ multiplex PCR, while the TCRdb copy is restricted to in-frame clones and leaves out a portion. The V and J calls and clone size are taken from that table; D and trimming were inferred from the DNA. The table records more than 150,000 clones, 60% to 85% of them present only once. Trimming removed 2 bases from V and 7 bases from J; junction bases left unmatched: 4. The CDR3 covers 15 residues. In germline, CDR1 is SGHDT, CDR2 YYEEEE. The V and J genes are TRBV5-6 and TRBJ1-4, with TRBD1 matching over 11 bases. Sequenced input: peripheral blood. The clonotype comes from a man in his sixties with active or convalescent COVID-19. CDR3 amino acids: CASSFRTGGGEKLFF. CDR3 coding DNA: TGTGCCAGCAGCTTCAGGACAGGGGGCGGTGAAAAACTGTTTTTT.